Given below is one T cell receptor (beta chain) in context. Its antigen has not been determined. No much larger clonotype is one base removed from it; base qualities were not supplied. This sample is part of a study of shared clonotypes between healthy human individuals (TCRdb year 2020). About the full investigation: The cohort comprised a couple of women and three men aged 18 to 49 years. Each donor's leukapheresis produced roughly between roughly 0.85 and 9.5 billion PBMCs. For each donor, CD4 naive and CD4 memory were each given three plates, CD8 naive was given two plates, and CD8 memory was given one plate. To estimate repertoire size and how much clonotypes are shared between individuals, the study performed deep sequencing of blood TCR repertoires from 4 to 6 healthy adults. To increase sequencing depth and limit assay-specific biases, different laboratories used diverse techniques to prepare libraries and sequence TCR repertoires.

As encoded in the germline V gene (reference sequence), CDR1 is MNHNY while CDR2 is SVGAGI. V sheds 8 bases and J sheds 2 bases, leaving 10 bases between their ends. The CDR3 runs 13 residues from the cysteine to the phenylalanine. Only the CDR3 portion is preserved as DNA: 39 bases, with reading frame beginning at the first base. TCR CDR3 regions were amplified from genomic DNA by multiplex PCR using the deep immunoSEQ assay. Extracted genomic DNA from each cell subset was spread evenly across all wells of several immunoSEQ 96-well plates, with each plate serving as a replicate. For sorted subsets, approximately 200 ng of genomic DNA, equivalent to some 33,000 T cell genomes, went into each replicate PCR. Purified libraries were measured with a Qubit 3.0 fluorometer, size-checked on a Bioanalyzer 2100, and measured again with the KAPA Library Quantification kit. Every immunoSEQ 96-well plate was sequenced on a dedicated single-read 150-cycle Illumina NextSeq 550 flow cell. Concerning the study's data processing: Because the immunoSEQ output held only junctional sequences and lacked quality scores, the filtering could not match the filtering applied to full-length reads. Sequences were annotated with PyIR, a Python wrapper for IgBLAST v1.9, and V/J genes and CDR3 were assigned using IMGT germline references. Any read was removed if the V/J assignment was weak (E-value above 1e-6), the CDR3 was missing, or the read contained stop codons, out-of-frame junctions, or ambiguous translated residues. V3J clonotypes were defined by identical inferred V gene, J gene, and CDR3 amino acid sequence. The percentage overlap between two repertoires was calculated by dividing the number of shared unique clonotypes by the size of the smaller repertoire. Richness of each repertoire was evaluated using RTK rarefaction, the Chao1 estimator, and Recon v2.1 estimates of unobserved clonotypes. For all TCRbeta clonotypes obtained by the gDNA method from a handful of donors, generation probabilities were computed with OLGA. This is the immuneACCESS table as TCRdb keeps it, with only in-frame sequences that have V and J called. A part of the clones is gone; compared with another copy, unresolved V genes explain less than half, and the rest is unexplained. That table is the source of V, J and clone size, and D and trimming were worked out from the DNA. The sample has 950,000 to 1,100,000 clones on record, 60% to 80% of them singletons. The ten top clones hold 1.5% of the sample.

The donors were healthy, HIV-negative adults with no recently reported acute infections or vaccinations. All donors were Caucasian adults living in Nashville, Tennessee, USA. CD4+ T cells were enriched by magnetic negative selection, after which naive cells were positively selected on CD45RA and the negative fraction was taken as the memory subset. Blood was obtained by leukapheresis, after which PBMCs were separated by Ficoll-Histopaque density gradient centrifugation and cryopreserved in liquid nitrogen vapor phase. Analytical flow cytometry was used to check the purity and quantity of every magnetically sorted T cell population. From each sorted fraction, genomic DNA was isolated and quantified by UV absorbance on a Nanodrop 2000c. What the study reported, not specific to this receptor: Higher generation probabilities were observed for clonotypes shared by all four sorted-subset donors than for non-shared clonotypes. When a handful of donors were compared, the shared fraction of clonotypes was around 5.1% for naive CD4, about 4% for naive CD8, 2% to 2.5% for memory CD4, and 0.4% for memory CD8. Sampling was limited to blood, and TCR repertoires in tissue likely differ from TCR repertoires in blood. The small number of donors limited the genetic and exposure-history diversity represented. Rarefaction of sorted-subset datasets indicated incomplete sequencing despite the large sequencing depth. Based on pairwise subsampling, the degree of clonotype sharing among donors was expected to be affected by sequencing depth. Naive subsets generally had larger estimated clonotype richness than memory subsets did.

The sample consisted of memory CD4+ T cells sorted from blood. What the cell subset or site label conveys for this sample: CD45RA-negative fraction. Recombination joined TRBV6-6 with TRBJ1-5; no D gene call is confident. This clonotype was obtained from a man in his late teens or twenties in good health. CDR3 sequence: CASAPGGNQPQHF. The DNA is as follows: TGTGCCAGCGCTCCGGGTGGCAATCAGCCCCAGCATTTT.